Following are 9 T cell receptor beta chains from one sample sequenced in a study of blood T cell repertoires in COVID-19. Data came from immunoSEQ multiplex PCR; TCRdb stores just in-frame clones and leaves some out. The sample has 60,000 to 65,000 clones; about 76% are singletons. Material for sequencing was peripheral blood. The source of these receptors is a human donor in a cohort sampled during active COVID-19.

The chain employs TRBV30 and TRBJ1-5; a possible D gene is TRBD1 (6 bases). V shed 1 base and J shed 0 bases, with 13 bases lying between them. The germline CDR1 and CDR2 sequences are GTSNPN and SVGIG (reference sequence). The CDR3 runs to 16 residues. The CDR3 nucleotides read TGTGCCTGGAGTGAGCCGGGACACTATAGCAATCAGCCCCAGCATTTT. It encodes CAWSEPGHYSNQPQHF.

This chain connects TRBV7-2 to TRBJ2-2; 7 positions agree with TRBD1. Germline V gives CDR1 SGHTA, CDR2 FQGNSA. The trim removed 5 bases at V and 8 bases at J, leaving 11 bases unmatched. The CDR3 length is 15 residues. This CDR3 reads CASSATGSDRGELFF. The CDR3 DNA is TGTGCCAGCAGCGCGACAGGGTCCGACCGTGGGGAGCTGTTTTTT.

J is TRBJ2-3 and V is TRBV7-2, with 9 bases fitting TRBD2. The CDR3 consists of 16 residues. Germline CDR1 is SGHTA and CDR2 is FQGNSA. V lost 3 bases and J lost 2; bases outside the gene matches: 6. The CDR3 region is CASSFGAGGPTDTQYF. CDR3 in DNA: TGTGCCAGCAGCTTCGGGGCGGGGGGGCCCACAGATACGCAGTATTTT. Drawing the rest from reference TRBV7-2 and TRBJ2-3, the complete variable domain is GAGVSQSPSNKVTEKGKDVELRCDPISGHTALYWYRQSLGQGLEFLIYFQGNSAPDKSGLPSDRFSAERTGGSVSTLTIQRTQQEDSAVYLCASSFGAGGPTDTQYFGPGTRLTVL.

This clone appeared once. The chain has TRBV27 and TRBJ2-2; tentatively, D is TRBD1 (6 bases). The V and J ends lost 5 bases and 6 bases respectively, with 13 bases between them. There are 14 residues in the CDR3. Germline CDR1 MNHEY, CDR2 SMNVEV (reference sequence). The CDR3 bases are TGTGCCAGCAGTCCAACCAGGGGCGCCGGGGAGCTGTTTTTT. It specifies CASSPTRGAGELFF.

The rearrangement joins TRBV23-1 to TRBJ2-5; 9 bases match TRBD1. TRBV23-1 is designated an ORF whose function remains uncertain. The CDR3 is made up of 15 amino acids. V shed 0 bases, J shed 6 bases, and the junction held 5 bases outside the gene matches. The CDR3, as DNA: TGCGCCAGCAGTCAATCAACAGGGGGCGCGAAGACCCAGTACTTC. Amino acid sequence: CASSQSTGGAKTQYF.

The chain couples TRBV5-5 to TRBJ2-3; maybe TRBD2 (7 bases). The CDR3 contains 15 residues. The V and J ends lost 6 bases and 3 bases respectively, with 17 bases between them. The germline gives CDR1 SGHKS, CDR2 YYEKEE (reference sequence). The CDR3 bases are TGTGCCAGCACCCCTCGGGGGGCCCGGACAGATACGCAGTATTTT. It yields the protein CASTPRGARTDTQYF.

This chain connects TRBV18 to TRBJ1-4; the D is unclear. Germline lookup yields CDR1 KGHSH and CDR2 LQKENI. Trimming took 6 bases from V and 7 from J, leaving 6 bases between them. CDR3 length: 11 residues. CDR3 nucleotides: TGTGCCAGCTCCCCGGGTGAAAAACTGTTTTTT. The encoded protein is CASSPGEKLFF.

The V call is TRBV7-8, the J call TRBJ2-3; possible D gene TRBD2, 5 bases. This CDR3 has 18 amino acids. Germline CDR1 is SGHVS and CDR2 is FQNEAQ. Deletions cut 2 bases from V and 5 bases from J, with 23 bases between. CDR3 region: CASSLSRTRTPKRDTQYF. DNA of the CDR3: TGTGCCAGCAGCTTATCAAGGACGAGGACTCCCAAGAGAGATACGCAGTATTTT.

By share, this clone counts as medium-sized (0.01 to 0.1%). The rearrangement joins TRBV7-8 to TRBJ2-5; D possibly corresponds to TRBD1 (6 bases). Trimming cost V 5 bases and J 4 bases, with 11 bases left between them. The CDR3 extends over 13 amino acids. The germline V gene has CDR1 SGHVS and CDR2 FQNEAQ. In nucleotides, the CDR3 is TGTGCCAGCAGCCCCCAGGGGTTAGAGACCCAGTACTTC. Encoded protein: CASSPQGLETQYF.